Listed below are T cell receptor beta chains from one sample, sequenced in a study of cytomegalovirus exposure and HLA in healthy donors. Sequenced by immunoSEQ multiplex PCR; TCRdb stores in-frame clones only, minus some. Among roughly 120,000 clones listed, around three quarters were seen once. The sequenced sample was PBMCs. The source of these receptors is a man in his forties or fifties in good health and CMV-seronegative. The CDR3 runs from the conserved cysteine through the conserved F or W. The D gene is left open where the match is weak. Some rows have no size entry. The others give once, few or many, or a class for an expanded clone.

size: once
J: TRBJ1-2
V: TRBV6-1
D: -
CDR3: CASTPGVFYGYTF
DNA: TGTGCCAGCACCCCCGGGGTCTTCTATGGCTACACCTTC

size: -
J: TRBJ1-2
V: TRBV13
D: TRBD1
CDR3: CASSLLPAGTGGDYGYTF
DNA: TGTGCCAGCAGCCTTCTACCAGCCGGGACAGGGGGCGACTATGGCTACACCTTC

size: -
J: TRBJ2-3
V: TRBV9
D: TRBD2
CDR3: CASSGLAGRTDTQYF
DNA: TGTGCCAGCAGCGGACTAGCGGGGCGGACAGATACGCAGTATTTT

size: few
J: TRBJ2-6
V: TRBV6-4
D: -
CDR3: CASSALPGANVLTF
DNA: TGTGCCAGCAGTGCCCTCCCTGGGGCCAACGTCCTGACTTTC

size: few
J: TRBJ1-2
V: TRBV7-2
D: TRBD1
CDR3: CASSFGTGTNYTF
DNA: TGTGCCAGCAGCTTCGGGACAGGGACCAACTACACCTTC

size: -
J: TRBJ1-2
V: TRBV7-3
D: TRBD1
CDR3: CASSSQGKAGYTF
DNA: TGTGCCAGCAGCTCACAGGGGAAGGCTGGCTACACCTTC

size: -
J: TRBJ1-2
V: TRBV5-1
D: -
CDR3: CASSLERFGYTF
DNA: TGCGCCAGCAGCTTGGAACGGTTCGGCTACACCTTC

size: -
J: TRBJ1-2
V: TRBV5-1
D: -
CDR3: CASSLERWNYGYTF
DNA: TGCGCCAGCAGCTTGGAGCGGTGGAACTATGGCTACACCTTC

size: -
J: TRBJ2-4
V: TRBV7-6
D: TRBD1
CDR3: CASSWQDRVAKNIQYF
DNA: TGTGCCAGCAGTTGGCAGGACAGGGTCGCCAAAAACATTCAGTACTTC

size: -
J: TRBJ2-5
V: TRBV7-2
D: -
CDR3: CASSSLWTQYF
DNA: TGTGCCAGCAGTTCTCTATGGACCCAGTACTTC

size: -
J: TRBJ2-3
V: TRBV18
D: -
CDR3: CASSPQGSSTDTQYF
DNA: TGTGCCAGCTCACCACAGGGTTCTAGCACGGATACGCAGTATTTT

size: -
J: TRBJ1-2
V: TRBV5-4
D: -
CDR3: CASSFRRFNYGYTF
DNA: TGTGCCAGCAGCTTCCGCAGATTTAACTATGGCTACACCTTC

size: -
J: TRBJ1-3
V: TRBV23-1
D: -
CDR3: CASKPRGDLSGNTIYF
DNA: TGCGCCAGCAAACCCCGGGGGGACCTCTCTGGAAACACCATATATTTT

size: few
J: TRBJ2-7
V: TRBV7-9
D: TRBD1
CDR3: CASSPPTGGVYEQYF
DNA: TGTGCCAGCAGCCCCCCGACAGGGGGTGTCTATGAGCAGTACTTC

size: few
J: TRBJ1-2
V: TRBV6-1
D: -
CDR3: CASSRTVYGYTF
DNA: TGTGCCAGCAGTCGGACTGTCTATGGCTACACCTTC

size: -
J: TRBJ2-6
V: TRBV4-2
D: TRBD1
CDR3: CASSQGAGAGGRGANVLTF
DNA: TGTGCCAGCAGCCAAGGGGCAGGGGCAGGGGGTCGTGGGGCCAACGTCCTGACTTTC